The source of this TCR beta chain is a study of T cell responses to AZD1222 COVID-19 vaccine. Overall study results and limits: White British people made up most donors, females outnumbered males, and clonal diversity was possibly underestimated. Reportedly, close to half of spike-specific TCRs are directed against unmutated variant regions.

V lost 0 bases to trimming and J lost 8 bases, with 13 bases between them. Per germline, CDR1 SGHAT and CDR2 FQNNGV. This CDR3 comprises 14 residues. Measured with immunoSEQ multiplex PCR; TCRdb has only the in-frame clones, and not every one. Among tens of thousands of clones, around 80% were seen once, and the ten largest hold 25% to 30%. Comments on this clone: Its antigen is currently unknown.

The V and J genes are TRBV11-2 and TRBJ1-2; D remains ambiguous. The source material was peripheral blood, sampled 28 days after the second dose of the MenACWY control vaccine. The clonotype was recovered from an adult who received the MenACWY meningococcal vaccine as a control. This CDR3 is CASSLDSWVGGYTF. The CDR3 coding sequence is TGTGCCAGCAGCTTAGACTCGTGGGTCGGCGGCTACACCTTC. Full variable domain (rest looked up from reference TRBV11-2 and TRBJ1-2): EAGVAQSPRYKIIEKRQSVAFWCNPISGHATLYWYQQILGQGPKLLIQFQNNGVVDDSQLPKDRFSAERLKGVDSTLKIQPAKLEDSAVYLCASSLDSWVGGYTFGSGTRLTVV.